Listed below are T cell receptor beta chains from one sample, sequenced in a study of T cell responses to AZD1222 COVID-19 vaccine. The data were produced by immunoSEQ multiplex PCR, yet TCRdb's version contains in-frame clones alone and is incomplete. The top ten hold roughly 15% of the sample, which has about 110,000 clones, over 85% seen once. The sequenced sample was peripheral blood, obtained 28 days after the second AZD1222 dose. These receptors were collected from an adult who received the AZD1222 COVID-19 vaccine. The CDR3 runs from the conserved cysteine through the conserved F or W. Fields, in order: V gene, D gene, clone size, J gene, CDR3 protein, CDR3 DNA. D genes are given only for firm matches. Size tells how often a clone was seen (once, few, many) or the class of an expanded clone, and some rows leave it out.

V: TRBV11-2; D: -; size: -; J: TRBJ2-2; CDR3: CASSPRPFGELFF; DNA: TGTGCCAGCAGCCCACGGCCTTTCGGGGAGCTGTTTTTT
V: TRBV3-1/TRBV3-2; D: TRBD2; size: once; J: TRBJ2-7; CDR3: CASQLAGVPYEQYF; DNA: TGTGCCAGTCAACTAGCGGGAGTTCCCTACGAGCAGTACTTC
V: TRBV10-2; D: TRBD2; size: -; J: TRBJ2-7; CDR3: CASSMAGVFYEQYF; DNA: TGCGCCAGCAGTATGGCGGGAGTTTTCTACGAGCAGTACTTC
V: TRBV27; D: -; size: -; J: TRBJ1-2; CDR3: CASSSVFSSSGNYGYTF; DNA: TGTGCCAGCAGTTCCGTCTTTTCGTCCTCGGGCAACTATGGCTACACCTTC
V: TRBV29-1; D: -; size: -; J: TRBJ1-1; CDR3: CSVQENTEAFF; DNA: TGCAGCGTTCAGGAGAACACTGAAGCTTTCTTT
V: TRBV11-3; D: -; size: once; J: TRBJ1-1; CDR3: CASSPKYEAFF; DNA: TGTGCCAGCAGCCCTAAGTATGAAGCTTTCTTT
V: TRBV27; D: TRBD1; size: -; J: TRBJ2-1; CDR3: CASNKGQLLYNEQFF; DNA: TGTGCCAGCAACAAGGGACAGTTACTGTACAATGAGCAGTTCTTC
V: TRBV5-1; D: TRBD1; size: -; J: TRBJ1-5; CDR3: CASSPGQGHQPQHF; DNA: TGCGCCAGCAGTCCTGGACAGGGACATCAGCCCCAGCATTTT
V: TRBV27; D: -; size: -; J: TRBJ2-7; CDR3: CASSLSYEQYF; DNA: TGTGCCAGCAGTTTAAGCTACGAGCAGTACTTC
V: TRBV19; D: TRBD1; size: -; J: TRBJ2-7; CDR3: CASSPGTGKSYEQYF; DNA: TGTGCCAGCTCCCCCGGGACAGGGAAGAGTTACGAGCAGTACTTC
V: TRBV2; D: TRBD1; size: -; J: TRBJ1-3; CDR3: CASSGQGGGNTIYF; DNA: TGTGCCAGCAGTGGACAGGGGGGTGGAAACACCATATATTTT
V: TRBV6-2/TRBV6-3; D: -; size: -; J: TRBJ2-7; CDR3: CASSYATYGVQSYEQYF; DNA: TGTGCCAGCAGTTACGCGACTTACGGGGTGCAATCCTACGAGCAGTACTTC
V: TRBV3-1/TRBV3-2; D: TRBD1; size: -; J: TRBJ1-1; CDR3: CASSRRQGARSTEAFF; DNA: TGTGCCAGCAGCCGTAGACAGGGGGCGCGGAGCACTGAAGCTTTCTTT
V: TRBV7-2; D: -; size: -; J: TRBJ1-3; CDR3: CASSPGPLGNTIYF; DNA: TGTGCCAGCAGCCCCGGGCCTCTCGGAAACACCATATATTTT
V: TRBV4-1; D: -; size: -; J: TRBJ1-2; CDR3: CASSQERVSNYGYTF; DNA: TGCGCCAGCAGCCAAGAAAGGGTATCTAACTATGGCTACACCTTC
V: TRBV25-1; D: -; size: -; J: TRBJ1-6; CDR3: CASSRSNSPLHF; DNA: TGTGCCAGCAGTCGATCTAATTCACCCCTCCACTTT
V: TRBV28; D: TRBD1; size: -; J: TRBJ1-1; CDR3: CASSLPFTDREAFF; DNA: TGTGCCAGCAGTTTACCCTTTACGGACAGGGAAGCTTTCTTT
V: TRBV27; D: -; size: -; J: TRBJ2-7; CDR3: CASSPSVYEQYF; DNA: TGTGCCAGCAGTCCTTCCGTCTACGAGCAGTACTTC
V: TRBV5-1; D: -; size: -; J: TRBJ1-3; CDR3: CASRLTGTDFSGNTIYF; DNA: TGCGCCAGCAGACTTACCGGGACGGACTTCTCTGGAAACACCATATATTTT
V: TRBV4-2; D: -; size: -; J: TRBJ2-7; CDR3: CASSRSSGVYEQYF; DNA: TGTGCCAGCAGCCGGTCCTCAGGGGTTTACGAGCAGTACTTC
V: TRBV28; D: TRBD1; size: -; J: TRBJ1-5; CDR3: CASSSTGGGQPQHF; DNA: TGTGCCAGCAGTTCGACAGGGGGAGGTCAGCCCCAGCATTTT
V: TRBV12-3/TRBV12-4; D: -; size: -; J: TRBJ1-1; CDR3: CASSSPTNTEAFF; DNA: TGTGCCAGCAGTTCCCCCACGAACACTGAAGCTTTCTTT
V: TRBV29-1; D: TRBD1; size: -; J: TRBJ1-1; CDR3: CSVEGRGREAFF; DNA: TGCAGCGTTGAGGGCAGGGGGCGAGAAGCTTTCTTT
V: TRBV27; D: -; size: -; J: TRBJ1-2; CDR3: CASSLAREWHGYTF; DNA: TGTGCCAGCAGTTTAGCTCGGGAATGGCATGGCTACACCTTC
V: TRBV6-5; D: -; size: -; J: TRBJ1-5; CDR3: CASGRSNQPQHF; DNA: TGTGCCAGCGGTAGAAGCAATCAGCCCCAGCATTTT
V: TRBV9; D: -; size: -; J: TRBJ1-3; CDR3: CASSVREAGNTIYF; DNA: TGTGCCAGCAGCGTAAGGGAGGCTGGAAACACCATATATTTT
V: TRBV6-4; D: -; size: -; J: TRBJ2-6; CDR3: CASSELSGANVLTF; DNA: TGTGCCAGCAGCGAGCTCTCTGGGGCCAACGTCCTGACTTTC
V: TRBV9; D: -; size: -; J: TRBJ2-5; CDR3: CASSPGLWGQETQYF; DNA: TGTGCCAGCAGCCCAGGGCTGTGGGGCCAAGAGACCCAGTACTTC
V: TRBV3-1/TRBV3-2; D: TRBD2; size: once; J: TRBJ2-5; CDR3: CASSQPRVAGKETQYF; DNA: TGTGCCAGCAGCCAACCTCGGGTAGCGGGAAAAGAGACCCAGTACTTC
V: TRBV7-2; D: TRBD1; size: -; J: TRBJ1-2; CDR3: CASSFQGGAHYGYTF; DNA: TGTGCCAGCAGCTTTCAGGGGGGAGCTCACTATGGCTACACCTTC
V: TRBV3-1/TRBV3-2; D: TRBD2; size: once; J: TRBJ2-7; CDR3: CASSLGLAGGRDEQYF; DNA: TGTGCCAGCAGCCTGGGACTAGCGGGAGGCCGCGACGAGCAGTACTTC
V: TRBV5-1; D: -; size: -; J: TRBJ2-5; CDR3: CASSLLGAETQYF; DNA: TGCGCCAGCAGCTTGCTCGGGGCTGAGACCCAGTACTTC
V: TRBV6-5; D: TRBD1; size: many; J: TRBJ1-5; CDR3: CASSDRGFSNQPQHF; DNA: TGTGCCAGCAGCGACAGGGGGTTTAGCAATCAGCCCCAGCATTTT
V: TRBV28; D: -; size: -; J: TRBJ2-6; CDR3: CASSSTGFGANVLTF; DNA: TGTGCCAGCAGTTCAACAGGGTTTGGGGCCAACGTCCTGACTTTC
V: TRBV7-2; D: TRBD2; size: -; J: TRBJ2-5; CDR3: CASSLVGGREETQYF; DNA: TGTGCCAGCAGCTTAGTTGGCGGGAGGGAAGAGACCCAGTACTTC
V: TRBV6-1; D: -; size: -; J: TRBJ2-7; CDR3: CASSEASVTYEQYF; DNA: TGTGCCAGCAGTGAAGCGAGCGTAACCTACGAGCAGTACTTC
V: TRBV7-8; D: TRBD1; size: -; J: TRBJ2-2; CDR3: CASSLVGQVVTGELFF; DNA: TGTGCCAGCAGCTTAGTGGGACAGGTTGTCACCGGGGAGCTGTTTTTT
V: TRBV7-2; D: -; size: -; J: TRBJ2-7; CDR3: CASSVQESSYEQYF; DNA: TGTGCCAGCAGCGTACAAGAGAGCTCCTACGAGCAGTACTTC
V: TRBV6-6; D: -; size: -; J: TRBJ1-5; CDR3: CASSHTKGWGQPQHF; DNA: TGTGCCAGCAGTCACACCAAGGGGTGGGGGCAGCCCCAGCATTTT
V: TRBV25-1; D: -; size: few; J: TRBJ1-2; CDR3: CASRGGNYGYTF; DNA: TGTGCCAGCAGGGGAGGGAACTATGGCTACACCTTC
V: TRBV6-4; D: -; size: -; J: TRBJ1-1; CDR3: CASKQGSMNTEAFF; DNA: TGTGCCAGCAAGCAGGGGAGCATGAACACTGAAGCTTTCTTT
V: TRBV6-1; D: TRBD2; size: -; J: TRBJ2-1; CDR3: CASSEGGSSQQQFF; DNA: TGTGCCAGCAGTGAAGGCGGGAGTTCCCAACAGCAGTTCTTC
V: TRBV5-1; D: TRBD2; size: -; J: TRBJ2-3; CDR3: CASSLGLAGLKDTQYF; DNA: TGCGCCAGCAGCTTGGGACTAGCGGGACTCAAAGATACGCAGTATTTT